These 20 T cell receptor beta chains share one sample of origin, sequenced in a study of T cell repertoires in cytomegalovirus infection. From the reads, TCRdb called clonotypes with MiXCR, one entry per CDR3 protein. The data contain roughly 920,000 distinct CDR3 sequences, about a third of them singletons. No antigen has been identified for these receptors. This sample comprised cultured CD8+ T cells from PBMCs, obtained from culture after CMV antigen stimulation. These receptors all come from a human donor in good health (CMV status not recorded). Some clones in this sample may be carry-over from other donors' samples.

This clonotype turned up a few times. The V call is TRBV7-9, the J call TRBJ2-1, with TRBD1 matching over 7 bases. Trimming at V came to 5 bases and at J to 5 bases, leaving 9 bases not matched to a gene. Germline V lookup: CDR1 SEHNR, CDR2 FQNEAQ (reference sequence). CDR3 size: 15 residues. The DNA of the CDR3 is TGTGCCAGCAGCCGCGACAGGGTTAAGGACAATGAGCAGTTCTTC. This gives the protein CASSRDRVKDNEQFF. Full variable domain (outside the CDR3, taken from reference TRBV7-9 and TRBJ2-1): DTGVSQNPRHKITKRGQNVTFRCDPISEHNRLYWYRQTLGQGPEFLTYFQNEAQLEKSRLLSDRFSAERPKGSFSTLEIQRTEQGDSAMYLCASSRDRVKDNEQFFGPGTRLTVL.

The chain combines TRBV28 with TRBJ2-7, with D possibly TRBD1 on 6 matching bases. V was cut by 1 base and J by 2 bases, with 15 bases left in between. The CDR3 loop spans 16 amino acids. Germline values: CDR1 MDHEN, CDR2 SYDVKM. The CDR3 coding sequence is TGTGCCAGCAGTTTATCTAGGGGGTGGGTTCCCTACGAGCAGTACGTC. It specifies CASSLSRGWVPYEQYV.

The CDR3 DNA sequence: TGTGCCAGCAGTGAAAAAACGACAGGAGTTTATCAGCCCCAGCATTTT. Translation: CASSEKTTGVYQPQHF. The chain couples TRBV6-1 to TRBJ1-5; D might be TRBD1 (6 bases). Germline V gene lookup returns CDR1 MNHNS and CDR2 SASEGT. V lost 2 bases and J lost 5, with 16 bases in between. The CDR3 sequence is 16 residues long.

This rearrangement joins TRBV11-1 to TRBJ1-1; no clear D. Germline V gives CDR1 SGHAT, CDR2 FQDESV (reference sequence). V was clipped by 0 bases and J by 1 base, with 6 bases between them. The length of the CDR3 is 14 residues. The CDR3 DNA reads TGTGCCAGCAGCTTAGCGGCGTCGAACACTGAAGCTTTCTTT. It is translated as CASSLAASNTEAFF. Using reference TRBV11-1 and TRBJ1-1 for the parts outside the CDR3, the full variable domain is EAEVAQSPRYKITEKSQAVAFWCDPISGHATLYWYRQILGQGPELLVQFQDESVVDDSQLPKDRFSAERLKGVDSTLKIQPAELGDSAMYLCASSLAASNTEAFFGQGTRLTVV.

This clonotype was found a few times. The DNA for the CDR3 is TGTGCCACCACCAATGGGGAGACCCTCCACTTT. It translates to CATTNGETLHF. V and J are TRBV12-3 or TRBV12-4 and TRBJ1-6; D ambiguous. This CDR3 spans 11 amino acids. V lost 10 bases and J lost 14, with 15 bases in between.

The chain combines TRBV27 with TRBJ1-5, with D unresolved. CDR1 and CDR2 from the germline V gene are MNHEY and SMNVEV (reference sequence). This CDR3 region has 13 residues. Trimming removed 10 bases at V and 5 bases at J, with 15 bases between. The CDR3 region has the DNA TGTGCCACAAAAAGGACCCAATATCAGCCCCAGCATTTT. Its protein product is CATKRTQYQPQHF.

This sequence joins TRBV28 and TRBJ1-1; tentative D call: TRBD1 (5 bases). In germline, CDR1 is MDHEN, CDR2 SYDVKM. Trimming cost V 7 bases and J 12 bases, with 21 bases left between them. The CDR3 is 13 amino acids. The CDR3 sequence: CASTTVGDSTTFF. The DNA of the CDR3 is TGTGCCAGCACCACTGTGGGGGATTCCACGACTTTCTTT. The full variable domain, completed using reference TRBV28 and TRBJ1-1, is DVKVTQSSRYLVKRTGEKVFLECVQDMDHENMFWYRQDPGLGLRLIYFSYDVKMKEKGDIPEGYSVSREKKERFSLILESASTNQTSMYLCASTTVGDSTTFFGQGTRLTVV.

V and J are TRBV28 and TRBJ1-3; D not resolved. The germline gives CDR1 MDHEN, CDR2 SYDVKM. This CDR3 region has 17 residues. V lost 2 bases and J 0 bases, leaving 14 bases between the germline ends. The CDR3 DNA is TGTGCCAGCAGTTTAAGGAGCCCTTCTAGCTCTGGAAACACCATATATTTT. It codes for CASSLRSPSSSGNTIYF.

This clonotype appeared many times. The chain employs TRBV7-2 and TRBJ2-1, with a weak D call TRBD1 (6 bases). Trimming cost V 5 bases and J 4 bases, with 12 bases left between them. The germline CDR1 and CDR2 sequences are SGHTA and FQGNSA. This CDR3 is built from 14 residues. In nucleotides, the CDR3 is TGTGCCAGCAGCCCCGGACAGTATTACAATGAGCAGTTCTTC. Protein: CASSPGQYYNEQFF.

This clonotype was observed a few times. The CDR3 DNA sequence: TGTGCCAGCAGCTCGGTCGACAGTCTCAATCAGCCCCAGCATTTT. Its translation is CASSSVDSLNQPQHF. This chain joins TRBV6-2 or TRBV6-3 and TRBJ1-5, with D perhaps matching TRBD1 (5 bases). This CDR3 is 15 amino acids long. The ends were cut back, 6 bases at V and 3 bases at J, with 15 bases in the middle. The germline V gene has CDR1 MNHEY and CDR2 SVGEGT.

This clonotype was seen a handful of times. The genes are TRBV4-3 and TRBJ1-2; D remains ambiguous. V gave up 2 bases and J gave up 7 bases, with 14 bases separating them. This CDR3 contains 14 residues. Looked up from germline, CDR1 is LGHNA and CDR2 is YSLEER. DNA for the CDR3: TGCGCCAGCAGCCAAAGGACGGGGAGTTCTGGCTACACCTTC. Translating gives CASSQRTGSSGYTF.

This clonotype came up a few times. V usage is TRBV27 and J usage is TRBJ2-7, with TRBD2 identical over 7 bases. In germline, CDR1 is MNHEY, CDR2 SMNVEV (reference sequence). The CDR3 totals 14 residues. V was pared by 1 base and J by 5 bases, with 5 bases of the junction left unmatched. The CDR3 coding sequence is TGTGCCAGCAGTTTATTCGGGGGGTCTAACGAGCAGTACTTC. It codes for CASSLFGGSNEQYF.

Of note for this clonotype: A read error may explain this, as a much larger clone is one base away. The V call is TRBV5-5, the J call TRBJ1-5; D is ambiguous. Germline CDR1 and CDR2: SGHKS and YYEKEE (reference sequence). CDR3 size: 15 residues. The CDR3 spells CTSSFIGNSNQPQHF. The CDR3 nucleotides read TGTACCAGCAGCTTTATCGGTAATAGCAATCAGCCCCAGCATTTT.

The chain has TRBV12-3 or TRBV12-4 and TRBJ2-3; D is unclear. CDR3 length: 12 residues. Trimming shortened V by 6 bases and J by 4 bases, and 8 bases separated the two germline ends. The CDR3 nucleotides are TGTGCCAGCAGGTCCTTCGCAGATACGCAGTATTTT. Its translation: CASRSFADTQYF.

The chain couples TRBV6-2 or TRBV6-3 to TRBJ1-1, with unresolved D. CDR1 and CDR2 from the germline V gene are MNHEY and SVGEGT. The V end lost 7 bases, the J end lost 4 bases, and 13 bases lay between the germline ends. This CDR3 comprises 13 residues. This CDR3 reads CASNSHSGTEAFF. Written as DNA, the CDR3 is TGTGCCAGCAATTCTCACTCGGGCACTGAAGCTTTCTTT.

The gene calls are TRBV7-8 and TRBJ1-2; TRBD1 agrees at 8 bases. With 5 bases clipped from V and 3 bases from J, the junction kept 14 bases outside the gene matches. Germline CDR1 SGHVS, CDR2 FQNEAQ. The CDR3 runs to 17 residues. For the CDR3, the DNA is TGTGCCAGCAGCCGCACACCGATTCCGACAGGGGACTATGGCTACACCTTC. Its protein product is CASSRTPIPTGDYGYTF.

The chain couples TRBV7-6 to TRBJ2-1; 10 bases are shared with TRBD2. CDR3 length: 15 amino acids. The germline CDR1 and CDR2 sequences are SGHVS and FNYEAQ. J gave up 9 bases and V 4 bases, and 9 bases lay outside the gene matches. The CDR3 DNA reads as TGTGCCAGCAGCTATAGCGGGGGGTTGTTGGGTGAGCAGTTCTTC. The encoded protein is CASSYSGGLLGEQFF.

The rearrangement joins TRBV25-1 to TRBJ2-3, with D uncertain. V was clipped by 3 bases and J by 2 bases, with 15 bases between them. The germline V gene has CDR1 MGHDK and CDR2 SYGVNS. This CDR3 is built from 16 residues. CDR3 nucleotide sequence: TGTGCCAGCAGTGATAAGGGAAGGCCTTACACAGATACGCAGTATTTT. Protein product: CASSDKGRPYTDTQYF.

The CDR3 DNA is TGTGCCAGCAGTGAAAGGAGGCAGGGTTCTAATCAGCCCCAGCATTTT. Translating gives CASSERRQGSNQPQHF. The chain carries TRBV6-1 and TRBJ1-5, with a possible D match to TRBD1 (5 bases). The CDR3 runs 16 residues. Trimming cost V 2 bases and J 4 bases, with 15 bases left between them. In germline, CDR1 is MNHNS, CDR2 SASEGT.

This clonotype was found many times. The J gene is TRBJ2-5, the V gene TRBV7-9; tentative D call: TRBD1 (6 bases). V lost 6 bases and J 2 bases, leaving 16 bases between the germline ends. CDR3 length equals 15 residues. Germline V CDR1 and CDR2: SEHNR, FQNEAQ (reference sequence). The CDR3 spells CASSYNRQVQETQYF. CDR3 nucleotide sequence: TGTGCCAGCAGTTACAATAGACAGGTTCAAGAGACCCAGTACTTC.